The sequence of this T cell receptor (beta chain) was determined in a study of T cell responses to AZD1222 COVID-19 vaccine. Method: immunoSEQ multiplex PCR; TCRdb's copy keeps in-frame clones and lacks some. The sample gives 140,000 or so clones, just over 90% of which show up once; about 1.9% is in the top ten. Whole-study results and caveats: Donors in the cohort were predominantly white British and more often female, and clonal diversity was possibly underestimated. Unmutated variant regions are reportedly the target of nearly half of TCRs that are spike-specific.

The CDR3 extends over 14 amino acids. Deletions cut 5 bases from V and 4 bases from J, with 14 bases between. CDR1 SNHLY and CDR2 FYNNEI come from the germline V gene. A remark on this clone: Its antigen is unknown.

The sequencing here drew on peripheral blood, taken on day 0 of AZD1222 vaccination. The source of this sequence is an adult in good health. The chain has TRBV2 and TRBJ2-5, with a weak D call TRBD2 (6 bases). For the CDR3, the DNA is TGTGCCAGCAGTACGCGGAGGGCGGCAGAGACCCAGTACTTC. Translated, it gives CASSTRRAAETQYF.